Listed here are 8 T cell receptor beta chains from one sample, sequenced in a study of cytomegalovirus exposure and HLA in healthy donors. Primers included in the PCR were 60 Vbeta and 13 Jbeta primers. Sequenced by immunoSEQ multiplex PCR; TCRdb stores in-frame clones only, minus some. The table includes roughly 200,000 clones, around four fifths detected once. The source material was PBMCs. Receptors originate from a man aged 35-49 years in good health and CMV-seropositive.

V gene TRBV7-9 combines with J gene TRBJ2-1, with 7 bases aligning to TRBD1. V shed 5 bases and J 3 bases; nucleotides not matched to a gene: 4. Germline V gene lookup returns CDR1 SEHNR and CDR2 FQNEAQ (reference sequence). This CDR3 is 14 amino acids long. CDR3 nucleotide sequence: TGTGCCAGCAGCCAGGGACAGTACTACAATGAGCAGTTCTTC. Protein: CASSQGQYYNEQFF. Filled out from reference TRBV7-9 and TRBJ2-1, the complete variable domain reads DTGVSQNPRHKITKRGQNVTFRCDPISEHNRLYWYRQTLGQGPEFLTYFQNEAQLEKSRLLSDRFSAERPKGSFSTLEIQRTEQGDSAMYLCASSQGQYYNEQFFGPGTRLTVL.

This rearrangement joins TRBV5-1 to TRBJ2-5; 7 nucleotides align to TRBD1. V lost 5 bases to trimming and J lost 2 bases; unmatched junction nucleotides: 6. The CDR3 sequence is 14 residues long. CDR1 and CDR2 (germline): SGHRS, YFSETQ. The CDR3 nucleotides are TGCGCCAGCAGGGTTGGGACAGCTCAAGAGACCCAGTACTTC. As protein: CASRVGTAQETQYF.

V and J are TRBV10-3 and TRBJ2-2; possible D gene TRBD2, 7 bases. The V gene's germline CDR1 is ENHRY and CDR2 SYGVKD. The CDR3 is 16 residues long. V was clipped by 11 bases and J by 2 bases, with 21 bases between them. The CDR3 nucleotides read TGTGCCGCCGGCAAAGCGGGACAAGGTAACACCGGGGAGCTGTTTTTT. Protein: CAAGKAGQGNTGELFF.

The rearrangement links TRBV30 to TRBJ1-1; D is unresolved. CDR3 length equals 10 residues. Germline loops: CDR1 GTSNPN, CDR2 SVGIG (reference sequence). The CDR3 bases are TGTGCGACACTGAACACTGAAGCTTTCTTT. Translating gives CATLNTEAFF.

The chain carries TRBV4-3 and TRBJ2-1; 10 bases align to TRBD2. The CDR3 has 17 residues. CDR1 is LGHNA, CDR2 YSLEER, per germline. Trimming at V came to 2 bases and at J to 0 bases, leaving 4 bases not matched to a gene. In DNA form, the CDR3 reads TGCGCCAGCAGCCAAAAACTAGCGGGGAGCTCCTACAATGAGCAGTTCTTC. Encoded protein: CASSQKLAGSSYNEQFF.

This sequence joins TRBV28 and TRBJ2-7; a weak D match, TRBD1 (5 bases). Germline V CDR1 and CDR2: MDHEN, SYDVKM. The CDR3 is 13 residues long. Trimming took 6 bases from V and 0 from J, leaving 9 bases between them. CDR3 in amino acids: CASRAGFSYEQYF. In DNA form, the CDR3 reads TGTGCCAGCAGGGCAGGGTTCTCCTACGAGCAGTACTTC.

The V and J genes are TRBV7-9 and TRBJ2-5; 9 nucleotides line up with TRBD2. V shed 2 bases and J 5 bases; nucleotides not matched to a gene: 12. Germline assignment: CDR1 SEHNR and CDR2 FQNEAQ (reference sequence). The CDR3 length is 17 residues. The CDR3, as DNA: TGTGCCAGCAGCTTACGGGGGGTAGCGGGAGATCATGAGACCCAGTACTTC. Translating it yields CASSLRGVAGDHETQYF.

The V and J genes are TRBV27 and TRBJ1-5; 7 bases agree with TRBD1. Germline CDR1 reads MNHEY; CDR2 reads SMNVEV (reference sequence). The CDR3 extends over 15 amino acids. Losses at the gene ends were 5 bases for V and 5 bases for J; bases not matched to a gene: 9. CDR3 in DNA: TGTGCCAGCAGTCAAAGGACAGGCCGGGATCAGCCCCAGCATTTT. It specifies CASSQRTGRDQPQHF.